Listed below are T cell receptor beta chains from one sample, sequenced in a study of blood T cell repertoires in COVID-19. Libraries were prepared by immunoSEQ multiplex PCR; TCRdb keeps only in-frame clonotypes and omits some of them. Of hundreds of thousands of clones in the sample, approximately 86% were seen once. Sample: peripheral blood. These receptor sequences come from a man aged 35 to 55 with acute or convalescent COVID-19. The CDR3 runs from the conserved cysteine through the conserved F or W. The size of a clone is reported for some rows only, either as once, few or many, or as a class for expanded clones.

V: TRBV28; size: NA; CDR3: CASHFGSGWVDTQYF
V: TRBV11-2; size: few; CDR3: CASSRQFSGANVLTF
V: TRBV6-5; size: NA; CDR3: CASSYSTGQGSLDF
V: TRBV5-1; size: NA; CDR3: CASSPAGLPGTKNIQYF
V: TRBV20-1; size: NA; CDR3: CSARSGYGYTF
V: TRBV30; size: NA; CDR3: CAWSEGQPNTEAFF
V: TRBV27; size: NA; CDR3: CASRRTGRSEKLFF
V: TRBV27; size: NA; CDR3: CASSLSPTGGVYEQYF
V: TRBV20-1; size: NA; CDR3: CSADRDTQYF
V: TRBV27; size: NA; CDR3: CASSLSPHGGGDQPQHF
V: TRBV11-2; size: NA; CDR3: CASSPAGNRGTQYF
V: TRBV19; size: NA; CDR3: CASISGTGLPLGANVLTF
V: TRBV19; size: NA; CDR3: CASRDRGQENGYTF
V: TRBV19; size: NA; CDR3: CASRSDRGGTGELFF
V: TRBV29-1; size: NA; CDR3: CSVEAGTGLAQYF
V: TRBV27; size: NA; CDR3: CASREPRDRGTYGYTF
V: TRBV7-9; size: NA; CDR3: CASSLGQGIYEQYF
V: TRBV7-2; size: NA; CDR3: CASSFGTGLAEAFF